These 23 T cell receptor beta chains share one sample of origin, sequenced in a study of T cell repertoires in cytomegalovirus infection. From the reads, TCRdb called clonotypes with MiXCR, one entry per CDR3 protein. The sample holds some 200,000 distinct CDR3 sequences, approximately 38% seen once. These TCRs are of unknown antigen specificity. The sample consisted of CD8+ T cells from cultured PBMCs, taken from culture after CMV antigen stimulation. The receptor set was obtained from a human donor in good health (CMV status not recorded). Some clones in this sample may be carry-over from other donors' samples.

This clonotype turned up a few times. CDR3 nucleotides: TGTGCCAGCAGTTTAGCAGCCGGGACGGCGAACACCGGGGAGCTGTTTTTT. Its protein is CASSLAAGTANTGELFF. The V call is TRBV12-3 or TRBV12-4, the J call TRBJ2-2; D possibly matches TRBD1 or TRBD2 (5 bases each). The V gene lost 0 bases and the J gene lost 0 bases, with 11 bases spanning the gap. The CDR3 extends over 17 amino acids.

The genes are TRBV27 and TRBJ2-1; 11 bases agree with TRBD2. The germline gives CDR1 MNHEY, CDR2 SMNVEV (reference sequence). This CDR3 region has 15 residues. With V trimmed by 4 bases and J by 12 bases, 11 bases remained unmatched. The CDR3 sequence is CASSSQRLAGIGQFF. CDR3 in DNA: TGTGCCAGCAGTTCACAAAGACTAGCGGGAATCGGGCAGTTCTTC.

The CDR3 reads CASSLWYSTNTGELFF. CDR3 coding DNA: TGTGCCAGCAGCCTCTGGTACAGTACGAACACCGGGGAGCTGTTTTTT. The chain is built from TRBV7-3 and TRBJ2-2; D call uncertain. Trimming removed 5 bases from V and 0 bases from J, with 13 bases in between. The V gene's germline CDR1 is SGHTA and CDR2 FQGTGA. This CDR3 region has 16 residues.

The chain has TRBV5-6 and TRBJ2-1; 11 nucleotides match TRBD2. The V gene end was trimmed by 7 bases and the J gene end by 0 bases; junction bases not matched to a gene: 6. The CDR3 totals 16 residues. CDR1 is SGHDT and CDR2 is YYEEEE in the germline V gene. CDR3 nucleotides: TGTGCCAGCTCCAGGACTAGCGGGTTCTCCTACAATGAGCAGTTCTTC. Amino acid sequence: CASSRTSGFSYNEQFF.

The table lists this clonotype with a few counts. The gene calls are TRBV19 and TRBJ2-1; TRBD1 aligns across 9 bases. CDR1 LNHDA and CDR2 SQIVND come from the germline V gene (reference sequence). CDR3 length: 15 amino acids. Germline trimming cut 7 bases from V and 4 bases from J; bases unmatched to any gene: 8. The CDR3 coding sequence is TGTGCCAGTACCCTGACAGGGGGGGTGTACAATGAGCAGTTCTTC. Amino acid sequence: CASTLTGGVYNEQFF.

This clonotype occurred a few times. The J gene is TRBJ2-3, the V gene TRBV12-3 or TRBV12-4, with D unclear. The CDR3 runs 13 residues. Trimming stripped 1 base from V and 4 bases from J, with 6 bases between. The CDR3 region has the DNA TGTGCCAGCAGTTTAGGGTCATCAGATACGCAGTATTTT. This codes for CASSLGSSDTQYF.

This clonotype was observed a handful of times. This sequence joins TRBV12-5 and TRBJ1-2; the D gene is possibly TRBD1 (5 bases). The CDR3 covers 15 residues. CDR1 is LGHNT and CDR2 is FRNRAP in the germline V gene. V lost 7 bases to trimming and J lost 4 bases, with 19 bases between them. The CDR3 loop is CASVEIVAGLYGYTF. The CDR3 coding sequence is TGTGCTAGTGTCGAAATAGTGGCGGGACTCTATGGCTACACCTTC. Looking up the rest from reference TRBV12-5 and TRBJ1-2 gives the full variable domain: DARVTQTPRHKVTEMGQEVTMRCQPILGHNTVFWYRQTMMQGLELLAYFRNRAPLDDSGMPKDRFSAEMPDATLATLKIQPSEPRDSAVYFCASVEIVAGLYGYTFGSGTRLTVV.

This clonotype has more than one count but fewer than ten. V gene TRBV7-2 combines with J gene TRBJ2-3, with TRBD2 matching over 13 bases. CDR3 length: 16 residues. The J segment lost 6 bases and the V segment lost 5 bases, leaving 8 bases of the junction unmatched. The germline gives CDR1 SGHTA, CDR2 FQGNSA. Written as DNA, the CDR3 is TGTGCCAGCAGCCCCCGACTAGCGGGAGGAAGGGATACGCAGTATTTT. Protein: CASSPRLAGGRDTQYF.

V is TRBV7-9 and J is TRBJ2-1, with D unclear. Germline CDR1 reads SEHNR; CDR2 reads FQNEAQ (reference sequence). With 8 bases removed from V and 7 bases from J, the gap between germline ends came to 18 bases. The CDR3 sequence is 14 residues long. This chain's CDR3 is CASGLRYFGNEQFF. CDR3 nucleotide sequence: TGTGCCAGCGGTCTGAGGTATTTTGGTAATGAGCAGTTCTTC.

This chain uses TRBV24-1 with TRBJ2-3; D gene unclear. This CDR3 has 11 amino acids. V lost 9 bases and J 2 bases, leaving 5 bases between the germline ends. The V gene's germline CDR1 is KGHDR and CDR2 SFDVKD. The CDR3 nucleotides read TGTGCCACCGAATACACAGATACGCAGTATTTT. Its translation: CATEYTDTQYF.

The chain joins TRBV11-2 to TRBJ2-1; TRBD1 aligns across 10 bases. Germline CDR1 SGHAT, CDR2 FQNNGV. The ends lost 1 base at V and 9 bases at J; junction bases unmatched: 6. The CDR3 spans 15 residues. The CDR3 sequence is CASSLVGTGDFEQFF. DNA of the CDR3: TGTGCCAGCAGCTTAGTAGGGACAGGGGACTTTGAGCAGTTCTTC.

This clonotype appeared a few times. This rearrangement joins TRBV4-1 to TRBJ1-6; TRBD1 matches at 10 bases. Per the germline V gene, CDR1 is MGHRA and CDR2 is YSYEKL. With 1 base clipped from V and 10 bases from J, the junction kept 7 bases outside the gene matches. The CDR3 runs to 16 residues. The CDR3 protein is CASSQVVETGGSPLHF. In DNA form, the CDR3 reads TGCGCCAGCAGCCAAGTTGTAGAGACAGGGGGCTCACCCCTCCACTTT.

The chain carries TRBV4-2 and TRBJ1-5; D gene uncertain. The CDR3 loop spans 15 amino acids. Germline CDR1 reads LGHNA; CDR2 reads YNFKEQ. Trimming pared 5 bases from V and 7 bases from J, leaving 18 bases between. CDR3 nucleotide sequence: TGTGCCAGCAGCGGAGGCGGCGGCCTCGGACAGCCCCAGCATTTT. Protein product: CASSGGGGLGQPQHF.

V usage is TRBV28 and J usage is TRBJ2-7, with a tentative D call TRBD1 (6 bases). Trimming took off 2 bases at V and 0 bases at J, with 11 bases between the two ends. Germline-derived CDR1 and CDR2 are MDHEN and SYDVKM. CDR3 length: 15 amino acids. In nucleotides, the CDR3 is TGTGCCAGCAGTTTAACCGGACAGTTCTCCTACGAGCAGTACTTC. It translates to CASSLTGQFSYEQYF.

The gene calls are TRBV7-9 and TRBJ1-1, with D uncertain. The germline V gene encodes CDR1 SEHNR and CDR2 FQNEAQ (reference sequence). V gave up 5 bases and J gave up 3 bases, with 13 bases separating them. This CDR3 contains 14 residues. The chain's CDR3 is CASSRGGLDTEAFF. CDR3 coding DNA: TGTGCCAGCAGCCGCGGAGGGCTGGACACTGAAGCTTTCTTT.

This clonotype has a single count. The chain combines TRBV28 with TRBJ1-5; D is unresolved. CDR1 and CDR2 from the germline V gene are MDHEN and SYDVKM. V lost 4 bases, J lost 5 bases, and 12 bases lay in between. The CDR3 covers 14 residues. In DNA, the CDR3 is TGTGCCAGCAGTTCCCCGGTCGGGTATCAGCCCCAGCATTTT. Amino acid sequence: CASSSPVGYQPQHF.

This clonotype has more than one count but fewer than ten. This chain uses TRBV27 with TRBJ2-3; TRBD2 agrees at 8 bases. From germline, CDR1 is MNHEY and CDR2 SMNVEV (reference sequence). Trimming removed 6 bases from V and 2 bases from J; junction bases left unmatched: 10. The CDR3 is made up of 16 amino acids. CDR3 bases: TGTGCCAGCAGCCCGAGCGGGGGTGAAAACACAGATACGCAGTATTTT. It translates to CASSPSGGENTDTQYF.

The V gene is TRBV7-8, the J gene TRBJ2-5; TRBD1 agrees at 8 bases. V trimming: 5 bases; J trimming: 5 bases; junction bases outside the gene matches: 10. This CDR3 has 15 amino acids. Germline CDR1 reads SGHVS; CDR2 reads FQNEAQ. The CDR3 DNA follows: TGTGCCAGCAGCGCGAGGACAGGGTGGGACGAGACCCAGTACTTC. Translation: CASSARTGWDETQYF.

This clonotype was picked up a small number of times. V and J are TRBV11-2 and TRBJ2-5; the D is unclear. The CDR3 is made up of 14 amino acids. CDR1 is SGHAT and CDR2 is FQNNGV in the germline V gene. Trimming left V 4 bases short and J 4 bases short, with 13 bases between. The CDR3: CASSSRMRPETQYF. The CDR3, as DNA: TGTGCCAGCAGCTCACGAATGAGGCCAGAGACCCAGTACTTC.

The chain joins TRBV29-1 to TRBJ1-2; D gene unclear. The CDR3 is 12 amino acids. In germline, CDR1 is SQVTM, CDR2 ANQGSEA. The V gene lost 0 bases and the J gene lost 6 bases, with 8 bases spanning the gap. CDR3 sequence: CSVEDRHNGYTF. Written as DNA, the CDR3 is TGCAGCGTTGAAGACAGACACAATGGCTACACCTTC.

This clonotype occurred a few times. The CDR3 bases are TGTGCCAGCAGCCGGGGGAAGACTCTCAACCCTTACGAGCAGTACTTC. Its protein product is CASSRGKTLNPYEQYF. This chain uses TRBV7-2 with TRBJ2-7; D possibly corresponds to TRBD2 (6 bases). The V and J ends lost 5 bases and 4 bases respectively, with 21 bases between them. This CDR3 has 16 amino acids. CDR1 is SGHTA, CDR2 FQGNSA, per germline.

This clonotype has just a few counts. The chain combines TRBV7-2 with TRBJ2-1; no firm D call. This CDR3 has 12 amino acids. The germline CDR1 and CDR2 sequences are SGHTA and FQGNSA. The ends were cut back, 5 bases at V and 10 bases at J, with 12 bases in the middle. CDR3 DNA sequence: TGTGCCAGCAGCCTCAGGTACGGGGAGCAGTTCTTC. This translates into CASSLRYGEQFF.

The rearrangement joins TRBV20-1 to TRBJ2-3, with TRBD2 matching over 8 bases. V dropped 2 bases and J dropped 4; count of bases not matched to a gene: 8. Germline V gene data show CDR1 as DFQATT and CDR2 as SNEGSKA (reference sequence). The CDR3 extends over 15 amino acids. The CDR3 region has the DNA TGCAGTGCTAGACCGGGACTAGAAATTCCAGATACGCAGTATTTT. This sequence encodes CSARPGLEIPDTQYF.